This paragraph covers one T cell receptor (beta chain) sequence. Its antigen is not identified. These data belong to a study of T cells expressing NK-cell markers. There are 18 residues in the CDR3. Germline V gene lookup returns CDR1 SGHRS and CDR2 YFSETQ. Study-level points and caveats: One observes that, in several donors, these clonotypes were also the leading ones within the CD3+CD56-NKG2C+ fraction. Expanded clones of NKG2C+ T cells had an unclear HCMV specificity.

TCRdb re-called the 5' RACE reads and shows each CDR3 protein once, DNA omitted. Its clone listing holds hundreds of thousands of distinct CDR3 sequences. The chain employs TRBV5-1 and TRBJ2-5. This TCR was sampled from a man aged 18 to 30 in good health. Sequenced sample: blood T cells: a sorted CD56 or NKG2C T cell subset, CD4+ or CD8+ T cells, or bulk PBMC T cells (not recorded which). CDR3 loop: CASSPRKAERGYQETQYF.